Sequencing of this TCR beta chain was carried out in a study of early T cells in non-severe SARS-CoV-2 infection. Overall study: Sequencing used unsorted whole-blood bulk RNA, so chains lack pairing.

Germline-derived CDR1 and CDR2 are SGHVS and FQNEAQ. V shed 6 bases and J shed 3 bases, with 16 bases lying between them. There are 15 residues in the CDR3. Unique molecular identifiers (one per individual cDNA molecule) were attached. TCRdb reanalysed the 5' RACE reads using MiXCR and keeps one entry per CDR3 protein. The repertoire has fewer than 85,000 distinct CDR3 sequences, roughly 13% of them found once; the top ten carry roughly 1.4%. Study-level results: A preference for anti-spike CD8 responses marked VDJdb matching, which missed private and CD4 specificities.

As regards this clonotype: The antigen is unknown.

This chain links TRBV7-8 with TRBJ2-3, with D perhaps matching TRBD2 (6 bases). The sequencing sample was made of whole blood. The origin of this receptor is an adult who was a healthcare worker with PCR-confirmed SARS-CoV-2 infection or an uninfected control (not recorded which). The CDR3, as DNA: TGTGCCAGCAGAGGGACCCGGGGGAGAACAGATACGCAGTATTTT. It encodes CASRGTRGRTDTQYF.